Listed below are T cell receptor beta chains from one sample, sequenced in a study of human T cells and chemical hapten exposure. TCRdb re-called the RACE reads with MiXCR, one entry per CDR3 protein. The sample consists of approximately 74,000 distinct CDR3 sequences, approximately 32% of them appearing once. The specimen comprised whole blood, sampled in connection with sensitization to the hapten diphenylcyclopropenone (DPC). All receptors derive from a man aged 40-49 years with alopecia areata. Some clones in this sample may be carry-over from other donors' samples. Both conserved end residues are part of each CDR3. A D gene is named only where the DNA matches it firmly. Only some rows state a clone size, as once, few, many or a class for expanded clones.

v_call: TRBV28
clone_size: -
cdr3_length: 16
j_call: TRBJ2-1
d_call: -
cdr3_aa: CATPSVGLASENEQFF
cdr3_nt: TGTGCCACGCCCTCGGTAGGCCTAGCGTCAGAGAATGAGCAGTTCTTC

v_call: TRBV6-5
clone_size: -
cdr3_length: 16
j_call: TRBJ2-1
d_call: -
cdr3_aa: CASSRSTARVINEQFF
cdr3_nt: TGTGCCAGCAGTCGGTCGACGGCGAGGGTCATAAATGAGCAGTTCTTC

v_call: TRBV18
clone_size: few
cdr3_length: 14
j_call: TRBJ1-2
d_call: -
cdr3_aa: CASRLWEDFYGYTF
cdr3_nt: TGTGCCAGCAGACTGTGGGAAGATTTCTATGGCTACACCTTC

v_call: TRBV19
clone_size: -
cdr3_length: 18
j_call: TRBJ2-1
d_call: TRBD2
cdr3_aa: CATRTEAGGPSSYNEQFF
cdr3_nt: TGTGCCACGCGGACAGAAGCGGGAGGGCCCAGCTCCTACAATGAGCAGTTCTTC

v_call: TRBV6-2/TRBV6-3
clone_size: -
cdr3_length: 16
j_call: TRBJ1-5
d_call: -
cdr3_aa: CASSHAAYRANQPQHF
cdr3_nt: TGTGCCAGCAGCCACGCCGCGTACAGGGCGAACCAGCCCCAGCATTTT

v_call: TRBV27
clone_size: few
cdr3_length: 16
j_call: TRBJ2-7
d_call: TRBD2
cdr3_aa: CASSFLIAGGPYEQYF
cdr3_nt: TGTGCCAGCAGTTTCCTCATAGCGGGAGGGCCCTACGAGCAGTACTTC

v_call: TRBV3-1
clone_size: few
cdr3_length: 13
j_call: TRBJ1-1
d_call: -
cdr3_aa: CASSHLDNNEAFF
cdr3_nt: TGTGCCAGCAGCCACCTGGACAATAATGAAGCTTTCTTT

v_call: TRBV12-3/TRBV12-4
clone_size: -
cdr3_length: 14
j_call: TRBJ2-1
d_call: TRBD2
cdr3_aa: CASSVAGGHDEQFF
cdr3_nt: TGTGCCAGCAGTGTAGCGGGAGGGCACGATGAGCAGTTCTTC

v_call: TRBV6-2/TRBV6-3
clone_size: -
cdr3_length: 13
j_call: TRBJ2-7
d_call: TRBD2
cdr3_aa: CASSSGLAGSQYF
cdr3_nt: TGTGCCAGCAGTTCCGGACTAGCGGGATCCCAGTACTTC

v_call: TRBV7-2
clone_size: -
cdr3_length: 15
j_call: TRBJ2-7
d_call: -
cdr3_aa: CASRLSTGVGDEQYF
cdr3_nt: TGTGCCAGCAGACTATCGACCGGGGTAGGCGACGAGCAGTACTTC

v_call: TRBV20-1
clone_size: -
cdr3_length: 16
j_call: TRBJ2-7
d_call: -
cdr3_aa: CSARAVVEGWRKEQYF
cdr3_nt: TGCAGTGCTAGGGCGGTGGTGGAGGGGTGGAGGAAAGAGCAGTACTTC

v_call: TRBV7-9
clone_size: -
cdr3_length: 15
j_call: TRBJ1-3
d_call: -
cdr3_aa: CASSHAISSGNTIYF
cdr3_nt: TGTGCCAGCAGCCATGCCATAAGCTCTGGAAACACCATATATTTT

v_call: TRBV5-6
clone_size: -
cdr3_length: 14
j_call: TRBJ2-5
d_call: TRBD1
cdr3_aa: CASSTGQVFETQYF
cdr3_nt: TGTGCCAGCAGCACTGGACAGGTCTTCGAGACCCAGTACTTC

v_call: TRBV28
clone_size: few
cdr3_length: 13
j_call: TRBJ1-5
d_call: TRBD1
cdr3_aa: CATRDSRNQPQHF
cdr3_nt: TGTGCCACCAGGGACAGCCGCAATCAGCCCCAGCATTTT

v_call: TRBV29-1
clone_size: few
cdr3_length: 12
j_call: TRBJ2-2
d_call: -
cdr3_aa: CSVEVYTGELFF
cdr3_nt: TGCAGCGTTGAGGTATACACCGGGGAGCTGTTTTTT

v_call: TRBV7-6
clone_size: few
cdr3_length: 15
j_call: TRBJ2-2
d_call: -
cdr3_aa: CASSLRGENTGELFF
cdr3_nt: TGTGCCAGCAGCCTAAGGGGGGAGAACACCGGGGAGCTGTTTTTT

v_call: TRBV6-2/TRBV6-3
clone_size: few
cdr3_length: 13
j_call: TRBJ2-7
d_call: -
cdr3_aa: CASSPEEGYEQYF
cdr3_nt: TGTGCCAGCAGTCCGGAGGAGGGGTACGAGCAGTACTTC

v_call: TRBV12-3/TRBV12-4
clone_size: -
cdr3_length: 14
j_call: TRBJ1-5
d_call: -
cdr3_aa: CASSTLFSNQPQHF
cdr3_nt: TGTGCCAGCAGCACACTATTTAGCAATCAGCCCCAGCATTTT

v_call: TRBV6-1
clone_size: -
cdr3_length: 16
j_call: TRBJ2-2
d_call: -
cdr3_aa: CASSENAGTGAGELFF
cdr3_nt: TGTGCCAGCAGTGAAAACGCAGGGACGGGGGCCGGGGAGCTGTTTTTT

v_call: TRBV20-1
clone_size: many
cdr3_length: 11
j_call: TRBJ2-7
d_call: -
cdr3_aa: CSARGSQEQYF
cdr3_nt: TGCAGTGCTAGAGGAAGTCAGGAGCAGTACTTC

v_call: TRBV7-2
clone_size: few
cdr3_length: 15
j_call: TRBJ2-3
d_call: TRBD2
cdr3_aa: CASSLVAGNTDTQYF
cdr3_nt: TGTGCCAGCAGCTTAGTAGCGGGTAATACAGATACGCAGTATTTT

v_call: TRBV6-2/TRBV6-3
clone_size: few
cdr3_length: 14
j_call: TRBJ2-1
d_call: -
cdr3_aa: CASTLRAPVNEQFF
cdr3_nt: TGTGCCAGCACGTTAAGGGCCCCGGTGAATGAGCAGTTCTTC

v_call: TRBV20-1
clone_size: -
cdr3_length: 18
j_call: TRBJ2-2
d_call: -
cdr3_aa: CSARASGSPGRRAGELFF
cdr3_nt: -

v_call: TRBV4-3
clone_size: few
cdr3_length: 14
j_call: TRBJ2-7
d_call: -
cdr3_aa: CASITRGGPYEQYF
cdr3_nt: TGCGCCAGCATCACCAGGGGTGGTCCCTACGAGCAGTACTTC

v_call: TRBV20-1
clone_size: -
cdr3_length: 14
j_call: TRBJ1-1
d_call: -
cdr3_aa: CSASEGSGNTEAFF
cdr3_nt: TGCAGTGCTAGCGAAGGGAGTGGCAACACTGAAGCTTTCTTT

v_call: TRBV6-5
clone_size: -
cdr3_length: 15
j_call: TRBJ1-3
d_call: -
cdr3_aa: CASSKTDSSGNTIYF
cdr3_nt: TGTGCCAGCAGTAAGACAGATAGCTCTGGAAACACCATATATTTT

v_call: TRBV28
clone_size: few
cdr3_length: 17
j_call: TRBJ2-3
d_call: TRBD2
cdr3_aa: CASRPGLAGPGTDTQYF
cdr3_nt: TGTGCCAGCAGGCCGGGGTTAGCGGGGCCCGGCACAGATACGCAGTATTTT

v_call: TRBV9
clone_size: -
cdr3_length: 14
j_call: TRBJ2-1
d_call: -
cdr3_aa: CASSPLTSLNEQFF
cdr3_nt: TGTGCCAGCAGCCCCCTGACTAGTCTCAATGAGCAGTTCTTC

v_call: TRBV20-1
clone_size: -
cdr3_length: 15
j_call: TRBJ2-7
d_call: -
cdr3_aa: CSARDPSGTSYEQYF
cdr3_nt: TGCAGTGCTAGAGATCCCTCCGGGACCTCCTACGAGCAGTACTTC

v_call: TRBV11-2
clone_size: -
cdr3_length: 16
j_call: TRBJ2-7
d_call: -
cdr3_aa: CASSPTQVGLGYEQYF
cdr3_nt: TGTGCCAGCAGCCCAACCCAAGTGGGGCTTGGCTACGAGCAGTACTTC

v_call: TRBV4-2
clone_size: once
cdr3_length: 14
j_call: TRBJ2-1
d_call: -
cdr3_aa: CASSPRDSQDEQFF
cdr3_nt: TGTGCCAGCAGCCCCCGGGACTCTCAGGATGAGCAGTTCTTC

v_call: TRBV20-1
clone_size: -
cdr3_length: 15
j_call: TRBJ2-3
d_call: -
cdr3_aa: CSAAIYGRSTDTQYF
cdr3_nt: TGCAGTGCTGCGATTTATGGACGGAGCACAGATACGCAGTATTTT

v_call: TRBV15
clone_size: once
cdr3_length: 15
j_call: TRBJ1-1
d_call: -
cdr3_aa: CATSSYRDGSTEAFF
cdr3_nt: TGTGCCACCAGCAGCTACAGGGACGGTAGCACTGAAGCTTTCTTT

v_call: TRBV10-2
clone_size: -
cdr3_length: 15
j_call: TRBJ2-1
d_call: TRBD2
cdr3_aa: CASSERERGTNEQFF
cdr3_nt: TGCGCCAGCAGTGAGAGAGAGCGGGGGACCAATGAGCAGTTCTTC

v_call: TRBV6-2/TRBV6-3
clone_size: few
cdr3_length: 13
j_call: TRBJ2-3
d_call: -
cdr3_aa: CASSPPGVRTQYF
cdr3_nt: TGTGCCAGCAGTCCGCCAGGTGTTCGTACGCAGTATTTT

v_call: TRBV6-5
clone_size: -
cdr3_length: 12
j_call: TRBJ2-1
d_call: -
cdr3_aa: CASSRTYNEQFF
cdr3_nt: TGTGCCAGCAGCAGAACTTACAATGAGCAGTTCTTC

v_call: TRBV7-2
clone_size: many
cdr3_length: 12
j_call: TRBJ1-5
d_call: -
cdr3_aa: CASSLNNQPQHF
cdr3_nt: TGTGCCAGCAGCTTAAACAATCAGCCCCAGCATTTT

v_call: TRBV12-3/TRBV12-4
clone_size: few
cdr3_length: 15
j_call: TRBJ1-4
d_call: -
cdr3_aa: CASSLGGTRNEKLFF
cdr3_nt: TGTGCCAGCAGTTTAGGAGGGACCAGAAATGAAAAACTGTTTTTT

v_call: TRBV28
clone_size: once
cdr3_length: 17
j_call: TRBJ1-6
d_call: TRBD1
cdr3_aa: CASSLPGQSLRNSPLHF
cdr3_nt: TGTGCCAGCAGTCTGCCGGGACAGAGTCTTCGTAATTCACCCCTCCACTTT

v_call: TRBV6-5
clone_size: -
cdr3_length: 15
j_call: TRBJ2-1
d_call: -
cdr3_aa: CASSYERGRYNEQFF
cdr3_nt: TGTGCCAGCAGTTACGAGAGGGGTCGGTACAATGAGCAGTTCTTC

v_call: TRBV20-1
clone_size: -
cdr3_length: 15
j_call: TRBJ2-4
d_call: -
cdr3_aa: CSARNSRAAKNIQYF
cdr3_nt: TGCAGTGCTAGAAATTCCAGGGCAGCCAAAAACATTCAGTACTTC

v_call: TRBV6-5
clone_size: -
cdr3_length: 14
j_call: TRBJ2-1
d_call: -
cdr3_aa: CASNPLFGYNEQFF
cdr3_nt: TGTGCCAGCAACCCTCTCTTCGGATACAATGAGCAGTTCTTC

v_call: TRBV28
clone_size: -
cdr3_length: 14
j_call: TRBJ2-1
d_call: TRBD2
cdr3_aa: CASSWEGSYNEQFF
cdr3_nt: TGTGCCAGCAGTTGGGAGGGCTCCTACAATGAGCAGTTCTTC

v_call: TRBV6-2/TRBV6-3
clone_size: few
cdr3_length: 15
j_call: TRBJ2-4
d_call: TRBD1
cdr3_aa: CAAGAADRTKNIQYF
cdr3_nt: TGTGCCGCCGGGGCGGCGGACAGGACCAAAAACATTCAGTACTTC

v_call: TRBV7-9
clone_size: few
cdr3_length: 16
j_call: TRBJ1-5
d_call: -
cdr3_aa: CASSLGSTGGGQPQHF
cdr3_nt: TGTGCCAGCAGCTTAGGGTCCACAGGCGGTGGTCAGCCCCAGCATTTT

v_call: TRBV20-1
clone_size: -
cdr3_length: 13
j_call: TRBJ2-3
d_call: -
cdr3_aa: CSARRRPSDTQYF
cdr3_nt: TGCAGTGCTAGGAGACGTCCCTCAGATACGCAGTATTTT

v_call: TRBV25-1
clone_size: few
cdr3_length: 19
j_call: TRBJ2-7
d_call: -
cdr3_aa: CASSESLGSGPGAPYEQYF
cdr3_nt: TGTGCCAGCAGTGAATCTTTGGGTTCGGGTCCAGGGGCCCCCTACGAGCAGTACTTC

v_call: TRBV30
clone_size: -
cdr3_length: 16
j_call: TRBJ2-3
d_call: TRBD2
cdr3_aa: CAWSFAGLAAPDTQYF
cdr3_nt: TGTGCCTGGAGTTTCGCGGGACTAGCGGCCCCCGATACGCAGTATTTT

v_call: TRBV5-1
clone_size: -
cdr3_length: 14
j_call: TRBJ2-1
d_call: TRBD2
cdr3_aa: CASSLAGGSLVQFF
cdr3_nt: TGCGCCAGCAGCTTAGCGGGAGGGTCCCTTGTTCAGTTCTTC

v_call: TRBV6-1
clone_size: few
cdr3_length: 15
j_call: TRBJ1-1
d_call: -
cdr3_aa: CASSEATGLRGEAFF
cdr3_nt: TGTGCCAGCAGTGAAGCAACAGGGTTAAGGGGTGAAGCTTTCTTT

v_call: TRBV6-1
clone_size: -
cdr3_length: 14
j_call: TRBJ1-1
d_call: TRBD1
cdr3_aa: CASSGRTGQTEAFF
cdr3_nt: TGTGCCAGCAGTGGGCGGACAGGGCAAACTGAAGCTTTCTTT

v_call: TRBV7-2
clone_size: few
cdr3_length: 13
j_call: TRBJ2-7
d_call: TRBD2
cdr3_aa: CASSGTSNYEQYF
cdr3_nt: TGTGCCAGCAGCGGGACTAGCAACTACGAGCAGTACTTC

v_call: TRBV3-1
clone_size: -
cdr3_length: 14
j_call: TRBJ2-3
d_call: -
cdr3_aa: CASSQGWGRVSQYF
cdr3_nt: TGTGCCAGCAGCCAAGGCTGGGGCAGGGTATCTCAGTATTTT

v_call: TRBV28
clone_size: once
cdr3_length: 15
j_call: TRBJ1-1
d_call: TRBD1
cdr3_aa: CASIWGGTENTEAFF
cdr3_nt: TGTGCCAGCATATGGGGAGGGACAGAAAACACTGAAGCTTTCTTT

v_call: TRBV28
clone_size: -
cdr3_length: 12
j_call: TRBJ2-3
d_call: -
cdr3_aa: CASKSSTDTQYF
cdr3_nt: TGTGCCAGCAAGAGCAGCACAGATACGCAGTATTTT